This passage covers 16 T cell receptor beta chains from one sample sequenced in a study of T cell repertoires in cytomegalovirus infection. TCRdb reprocessed the reads with MiXCR, giving one entry per CDR3 protein. The repertoire holds nearly 450,000 distinct CDR3 sequences, approximately 32% seen once, with roughly 13% in the top ten. What was sequenced was PBMCs. The receptors shown here come from a human donor in good health (CMV status not recorded). Some clones in this sample may be carry-over from other donors' samples.

The genes are TRBV6-8 and TRBJ2-1; TRBD2 matches 9 bases. Germline lookup yields CDR1 MNHGY and CDR2 SAAAGT. The CDR3 extends over 15 amino acids. V was clipped by 5 bases and J by 3 bases; unmatched bases: 5. DNA for the CDR3: TGTGCCAGCAGTACAGGGCGGGGGGGCTACAATGAGCAGTTCTTC. Its protein product is CASSTGRGGYNEQFF.

J is TRBJ1-4 and V is TRBV6-6; possibly TRBD1 for D (6 bases). V shed 11 bases and J shed 6 bases, with 13 bases lying between them. The CDR3 loop spans 12 amino acids. The germline CDR1 and CDR2 sequences are MNHNY and SVGAGI (reference sequence). CDR3 sequence reads: CAGGQNDEKLFF. CDR3 DNA: TGTGCCGGTGGACAGAACGATGAAAAACTGTTTTTT.

The chain has TRBV7-8 and TRBJ1-3, with D hard to call. The CDR3 length is 17 residues. CDR1 is SGHVS and CDR2 is FQNEAQ in the germline V gene. V lost 0 bases, J lost 0 bases, and 12 bases lay in between. CDR3 sequence (DNA): TGTGCCAGCAGCTTAGCGCCCGGGGATTTCTCTGGAAACACCATATATTTT. This sequence encodes CASSLAPGDFSGNTIYF. The full variable domain, rest sourced from reference TRBV7-8 and TRBJ1-3, is GAGVSQSPRYKVAKRGQDVALRCDPISGHVSLFWYQQALGQGPEFLTYFQNEAQLDKSGLPSDRFFAERPEGSVSTLKIQRTQQEDSAVYLCASSLAPGDFSGNTIYFGEGSWLTVV.

This clonotype has just a few counts. This chain joins TRBV7-8 and TRBJ2-2; TRBD2 might be the D (6 bases). V was pared by 4 bases and J by 5 bases, with 23 bases between. Germline CDR1 and CDR2: SGHVS and FQNEAQ. The CDR3 loop spans 18 amino acids. Here the CDR3 DNA reads TGTGCCAGCAGCTCCCCGAGCAGCGGGCCCTCGAGGACCGGGGAGCTGTTTTTT. As protein: CASSSPSSGPSRTGELFF.

The table lists this clonotype with a few counts. The chain uses TRBV6-1 and TRBJ2-5; D gene ambiguous. CDR1 and CDR2 from the germline V gene are MNHNS and SASEGT. This CDR3 spans 14 amino acids. Trimming left V 7 bases short and J 7 bases short, with 19 bases between. The chain's CDR3 is CASTPDPGRTTQYF. CDR3 nucleotide sequence: TGTGCCAGCACCCCTGACCCTGGCAGAACGACCCAGTACTTC.

This sequence joins TRBV7-2 and TRBJ2-2, with D possibly being TRBD1 or TRBD2 (5 bases each). The CDR3 covers 16 residues. Germline loops: CDR1 SGHTA, CDR2 FQGNSA. Trimming left V 3 bases short and J 2 bases short, with 13 bases between. CDR3 DNA: TGTGCCAGCAGCTTTGAGGCAGGGAGAAACACCGGGGAGCTGTTTTTT. It specifies CASSFEAGRNTGELFF.

This sequence joins TRBV2 and TRBJ1-2; D call uncertain. The germline CDR1 and CDR2 sequences are SNHLY and FYNNEI. V lost 7 bases to trimming and J lost 0 bases, with 6 bases between them. The CDR3 has 12 amino acids. The CDR3 loop reads CASTQTNYGYTF. The CDR3 DNA follows: TGTGCCAGCACACAAACTAACTATGGCTACACCTTC. The full variable domain, with the rest looked up from reference TRBV2 and TRBJ1-2, is EPEVTQTPSHQVTQMGQEVILRCVPISNHLYFYWYRQILGQKVEFLVSFYNNEISEKSEIFDDQFSVERPDGSNFTLKIRSTKLEDSAMYFCASTQTNYGYTFGSGTRLTVV.

The chain combines TRBV10-3 with TRBJ1-6; D may be TRBD1 (6 bases). CDR1 ENHRY and CDR2 SYGVKD come from the germline V gene. The germline V and J ends were trimmed by 7 bases and 0 bases, with 10 bases remaining between them. The CDR3 loop spans 15 amino acids. The CDR3 region is CAIKPDSSYNSPLHF. The CDR3 DNA reads TGTGCCATCAAACCGGACAGCTCCTATAATTCACCCCTCCACTTT.

This chain joins TRBV7-4 and TRBJ2-3, with D uncertain. Looked up from germline, CDR1 is SGHVT and CDR2 is SQSDAQ. Trimming shortened V by 4 bases and J by 0 bases, and 8 bases separated the two germline ends. The CDR3 length is 14 residues. The CDR3, as DNA: TGTGCCAGCAGCTATCTTTTTAGCACAGATACGCAGTATTTT. Residues: CASSYLFSTDTQYF.

The sample holds one count of this clonotype. The CDR3 is CASRQTGGAANYGYTF. The CDR3 DNA reads as TGTGCCAGCAGACAAACAGGGGGCGCGGCTAACTATGGCTACACCTTC. The V gene is TRBV27, the J gene TRBJ1-2; 9 positions agree with TRBD1. V dropped 6 bases and J dropped 0; count of bases not matched to a gene: 8. Germline V lookup: CDR1 MNHEY, CDR2 SMNVEV (reference sequence). The CDR3 is made up of 16 amino acids.

The chain has TRBV27 and TRBJ2-7; no reliable D call. The V end lost 10 bases, the J end lost 3 bases, and 10 bases lay between the germline ends. Per germline, CDR1 MNHEY and CDR2 SMNVEV (reference sequence). This CDR3 has 11 residues. CDR3 bases: TGTGCCACATGGAAGGACTACGAGCAGTACTTC. It encodes CATWKDYEQYF.

This clonotype was found a few times. The J gene is TRBJ1-6, the V gene TRBV6-5; a weak D match, TRBD1 (5 bases). Germline values: CDR1 MNHEY, CDR2 SVGAGI. Deletions cut 6 bases from V and 4 bases from J, with 13 bases between. CDR3 size: 15 residues. CDR3 nucleotide sequence: TGTGCCAGCAGACGGGACGCACAGTATAATTCACCCCTCCACTTT. The encoded protein is CASRRDAQYNSPLHF.

Concerning this clonotype: In this CDR3 the conserved last residue, phenylalanine or tryptophan, is missing, so a read error is likely. It is unclear where the CDR3 begins or ends on the DNA, so no DNA is shown, and the CDR3 is as TCRdb lists it. This chain connects TRBV6-1 to TRBJ1-2. The CDR3 has 11 residues if both end residues are counted. Germline V gene sequence: CDR1 MNHNS, CDR2 SASEGT. The CDR3 sequence is CATRGGGGDTL.

This clonotype has a handful of counts. The CDR3 protein is CASSVQGGGAGELFF. The DNA for the CDR3 is TGTGCCAGCAGCGTTCAGGGGGGCGGGGCCGGGGAGCTGTTTTTT. The chain combines TRBV7-2 with TRBJ2-2; perhaps TRBD1 as D (7 bases). Trimming left V 5 bases short and J 6 bases short, with 16 bases between. Germline CDR1 is SGHTA and CDR2 is FQGNSA. The CDR3 length is 15 residues.

This clonotype has more than one count but fewer than ten. V is TRBV7-2 and J is TRBJ2-5, with TRBD1 identical over 7 bases. Germline CDR1 is SGHTA and CDR2 is FQGNSA. The trim removed 3 bases at V and 4 bases at J, leaving 8 bases unmatched. This CDR3 comprises 15 residues. The CDR3 coding sequence is TGTGCCAGCAGCTTCAACAGGGGTAGCGTAGAGACCCAGTACTTC. The encoded protein is CASSFNRGSVETQYF.

This clonotype was recorded only once. This chain joins TRBV20-1 and TRBJ2-2; tentative D call: TRBD1 (5 bases). Germline CDR1 and CDR2: DFQATT and SNEGSKA (reference sequence). This CDR3 has 12 amino acids. V shed 3 bases and J shed 3 bases, with 5 bases lying between them. The CDR3 sequence is CSARTDTGELFF. The CDR3 nucleotides read TGCAGTGCTAGGACAGACACCGGGGAGCTGTTTTTT.